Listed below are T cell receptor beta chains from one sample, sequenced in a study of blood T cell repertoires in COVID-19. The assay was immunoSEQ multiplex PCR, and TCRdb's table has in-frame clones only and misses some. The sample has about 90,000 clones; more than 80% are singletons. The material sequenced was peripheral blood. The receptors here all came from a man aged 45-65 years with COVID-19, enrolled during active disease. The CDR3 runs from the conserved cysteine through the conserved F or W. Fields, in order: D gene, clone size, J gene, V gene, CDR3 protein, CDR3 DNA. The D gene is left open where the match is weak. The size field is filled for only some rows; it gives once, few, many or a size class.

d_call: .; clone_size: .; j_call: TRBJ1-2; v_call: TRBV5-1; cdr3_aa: CASSFSPGSYGYTF; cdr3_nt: TGCGCCAGCAGCTTTTCTCCGGGAAGCTATGGCTACACCTTC
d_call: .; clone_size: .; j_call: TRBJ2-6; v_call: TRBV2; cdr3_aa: CASSVLSSGANVLTF; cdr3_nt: TGTGCCAGCAGTGTTTTGAGCTCTGGGGCCAACGTCCTGACTTTC
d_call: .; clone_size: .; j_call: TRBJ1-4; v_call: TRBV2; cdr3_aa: CASIQGPELFF; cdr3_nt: TGTGCCAGCATACAGGGTCCTGAACTGTTTTTT
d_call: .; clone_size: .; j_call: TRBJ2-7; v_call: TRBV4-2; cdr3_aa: CASSRGGGEPTYEQYF; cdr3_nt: TGTGCCAGCTCCCGTGGAGGGGGCGAGCCCACCTACGAGCAGTACTTC
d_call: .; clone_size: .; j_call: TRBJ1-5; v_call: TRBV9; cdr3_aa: CASSVGSGDSNQPQHF; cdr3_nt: TGTGCCAGCAGCGTAGGTTCGGGAGATAGCAATCAGCCCCAGCATTTT
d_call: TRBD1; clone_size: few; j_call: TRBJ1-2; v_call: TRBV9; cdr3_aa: CASSTRQGDYGYTF; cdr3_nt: TGTGCCAGCAGCACCCGACAGGGGGACTATGGCTACACCTTC
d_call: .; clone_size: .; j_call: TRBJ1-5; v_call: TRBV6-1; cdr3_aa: CASSEAARRYQPQHF; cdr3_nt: TGTGCCAGCAGTGAAGCTGCCAGAAGATACCAGCCCCAGCATTTT
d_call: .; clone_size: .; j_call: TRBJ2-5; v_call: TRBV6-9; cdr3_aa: CASSLGLETQYF; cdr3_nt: TGTGCCAGCAGTTTGGGGCTGGAGACCCAGTACTTC
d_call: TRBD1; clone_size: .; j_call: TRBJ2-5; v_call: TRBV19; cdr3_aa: CASSPPDGQGAETQYF; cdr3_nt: TGTGCCAGTAGTCCCCCGGATGGACAGGGAGCGGAGACCCAGTACTTC
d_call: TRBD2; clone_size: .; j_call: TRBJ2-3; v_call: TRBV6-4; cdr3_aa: CASSDSRGGADTQYF; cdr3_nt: TGTGCCAGCAGTGACTCTCGCGGGGGGGCCGATACGCAGTATTTT
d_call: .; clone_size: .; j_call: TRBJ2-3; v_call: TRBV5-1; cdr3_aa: CASSPAARGDTQYF; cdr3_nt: TGCGCCAGCAGCCCGGCGGCGAGGGGGGATACGCAGTATTTT
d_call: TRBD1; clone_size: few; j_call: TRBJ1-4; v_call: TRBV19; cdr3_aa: CASSIPSGGKWEKLFF; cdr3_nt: TGTGCCAGTAGTATCCCCTCAGGGGGCAAATGGGAAAAACTGTTTTTT
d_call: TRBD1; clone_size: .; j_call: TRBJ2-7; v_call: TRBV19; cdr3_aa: CASSIRDSTYEQYF; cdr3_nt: TGTGCCAGTAGTATCCGGGACAGTACCTACGAGCAGTACTTC
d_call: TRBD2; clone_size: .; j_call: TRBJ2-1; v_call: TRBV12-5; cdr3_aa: CASTGGARIGYNEQFF; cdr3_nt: TGTGCGTCAACGGGGGGGGCTCGTATCGGCTACAATGAGCAGTTCTTC
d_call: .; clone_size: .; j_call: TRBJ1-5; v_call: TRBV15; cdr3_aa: CATSRDLGQGGDQPQHF; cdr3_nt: TGTGCCACCAGCAGAGATCTTGGCCAGGGCGGCGATCAGCCCCAGCATTTT
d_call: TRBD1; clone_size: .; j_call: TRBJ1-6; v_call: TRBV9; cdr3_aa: CASSVEGQGNSPLHF; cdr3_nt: TGTGCCAGCAGCGTAGAGGGACAGGGGAATTCACCCCTCCACTTT
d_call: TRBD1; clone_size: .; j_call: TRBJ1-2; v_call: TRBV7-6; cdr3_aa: CASSPGQGIVASDGYTF; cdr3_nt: TGTGCCAGCAGCCCCGGACAGGGGATCGTCGCCTCGGATGGCTACACCTTC
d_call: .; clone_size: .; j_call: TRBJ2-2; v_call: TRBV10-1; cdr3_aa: CASSSGNTGELFF; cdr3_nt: TGCGCCAGCAGTTCAGGGAACACCGGGGAGCTGTTTTTT
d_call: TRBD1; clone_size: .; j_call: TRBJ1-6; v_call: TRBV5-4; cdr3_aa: CASSLEGQGNSLHF; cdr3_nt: TGTGCCAGCAGCTTGGAAGGACAGGGGAATTCCCTCCACTTT
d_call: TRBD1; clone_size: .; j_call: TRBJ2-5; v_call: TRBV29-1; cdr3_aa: CSVDSRTGMGETQYF; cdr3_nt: TGCAGCGTTGATTCGAGGACAGGGATGGGAGAGACCCAGTACTTC
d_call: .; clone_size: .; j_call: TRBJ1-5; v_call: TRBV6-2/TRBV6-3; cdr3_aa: CASSLVGQGLQPQHF; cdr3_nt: TGTGCCAGCAGCCTCGTTGGGCAGGGGCTGCAGCCCCAGCATTTT
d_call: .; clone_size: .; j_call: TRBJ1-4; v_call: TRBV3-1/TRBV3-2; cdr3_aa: CASSHLGGTNEKLFF; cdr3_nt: TGTGCCAGCAGCCATCTCGGGGGAACTAATGAAAAACTGTTTTTT
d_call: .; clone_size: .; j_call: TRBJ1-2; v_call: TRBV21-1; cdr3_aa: CASSKPEAGNYGYTF; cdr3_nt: TGTGCCAGCAGCAAACCTGAGGCAGGGAACTATGGCTACACCTTC
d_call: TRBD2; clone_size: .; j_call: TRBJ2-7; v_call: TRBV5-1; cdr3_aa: CASSQSGGAPIYEQYF; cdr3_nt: TGCGCCAGCAGCCAAAGCGGGGGCGCCCCCATATACGAGCAGTACTTC
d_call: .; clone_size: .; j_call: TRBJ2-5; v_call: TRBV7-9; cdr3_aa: CASSLAGGQETQYF; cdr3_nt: TGTGCCAGCAGCTTAGCAGGGGGCCAAGAGACCCAGTACTTC
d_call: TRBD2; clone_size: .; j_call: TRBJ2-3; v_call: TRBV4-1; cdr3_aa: CASSQEGGGLDTQYF; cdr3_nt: TGCGCCAGCAGCCAAGAGGGCGGGGGACTAGATACGCAGTATTTT
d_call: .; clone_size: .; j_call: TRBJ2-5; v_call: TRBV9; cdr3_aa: CASSVSPGNRETQYF; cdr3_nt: TGTGCCAGCAGCGTAAGCCCAGGGAATCGAGAGACCCAGTACTTC
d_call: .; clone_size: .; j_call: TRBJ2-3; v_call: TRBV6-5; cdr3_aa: CASSYLAGSTDTQYF; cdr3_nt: TGTGCCAGCAGTTACTTGGCGGGTAGCACAGATACGCAGTATTTT
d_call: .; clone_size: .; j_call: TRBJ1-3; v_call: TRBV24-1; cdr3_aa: CATSGLTGTIYF; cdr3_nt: TGTGCCACCAGTGGTTTGACGGGCACCATATATTTT
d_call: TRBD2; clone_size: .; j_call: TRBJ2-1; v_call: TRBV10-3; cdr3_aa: CAISGQGGASGNEQFF; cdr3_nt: TGTGCCATCAGTGGACAAGGCGGGGCTAGCGGCAATGAGCAGTTCTTC
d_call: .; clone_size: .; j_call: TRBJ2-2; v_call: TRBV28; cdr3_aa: CASSLSGGGGTGELFF; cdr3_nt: TGTGCCAGCAGTTTGTCAGGGGGCGGGGGCACCGGGGAGCTGTTTTTT
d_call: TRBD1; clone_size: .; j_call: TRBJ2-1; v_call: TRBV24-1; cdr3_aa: CATSVAGQGQDEQFF; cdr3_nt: TGTGCCACCAGTGTTGCGGGACAGGGTCAGGATGAGCAGTTCTTC
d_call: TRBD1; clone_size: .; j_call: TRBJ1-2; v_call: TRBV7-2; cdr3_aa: CASSLGTGAPGGYTF; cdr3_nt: TGTGCCAGCAGCTTGGGGACAGGGGCGCCCGGGGGCTACACCTTC
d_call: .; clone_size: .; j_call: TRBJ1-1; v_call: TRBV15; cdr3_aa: CATSWNVGGTEAFF; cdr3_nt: TGTGCCACCAGCTGGAATGTCGGGGGCACTGAAGCTTTCTTT
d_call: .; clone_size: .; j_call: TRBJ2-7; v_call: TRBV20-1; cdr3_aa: CSASDPYGGPYEQYF; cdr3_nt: TGCAGTGCTAGTGACCCTTACGGGGGACCTTACGAGCAGTACTTC
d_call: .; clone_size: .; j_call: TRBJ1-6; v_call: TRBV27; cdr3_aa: CASSFGRGEPPLHF; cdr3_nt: TGTGCCAGCAGTTTCGGCAGGGGAGAACCACCCCTCCACTTT
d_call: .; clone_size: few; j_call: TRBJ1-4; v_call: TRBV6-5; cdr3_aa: CASSPWTDEKLFF; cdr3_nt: TGTGCCAGCAGTCCATGGACAGACGAAAAACTGTTTTTT
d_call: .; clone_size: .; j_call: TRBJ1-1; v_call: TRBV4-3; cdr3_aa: CASSQDFGRGGEAFF; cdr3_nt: TGCGCCAGCAGCCAAGATTTCGGCCGGGGAGGGGAAGCTTTCTTT
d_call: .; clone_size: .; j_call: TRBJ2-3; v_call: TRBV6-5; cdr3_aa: CASSYLARTDTQYF; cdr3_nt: TGTGCCAGCAGTTACCTAGCGCGGACAGATACGCAGTATTTT
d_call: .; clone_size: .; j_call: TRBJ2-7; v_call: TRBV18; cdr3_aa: CASSQTGSSYEQYF; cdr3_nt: TGTGCCAGCTCACAGACTGGGAGCTCCTACGAGCAGTACTTC
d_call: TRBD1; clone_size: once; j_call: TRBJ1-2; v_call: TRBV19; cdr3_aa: CASSMLGQGEGDGYTF; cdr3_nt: TGTGCCAGTAGTATGTTGGGACAGGGTGAAGGTGATGGCTACACCTTC
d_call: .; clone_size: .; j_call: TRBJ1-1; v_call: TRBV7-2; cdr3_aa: CASSYRTANTEAFF; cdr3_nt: TGTGCCAGCAGCTATAGGACAGCCAACACTGAAGCTTTCTTT
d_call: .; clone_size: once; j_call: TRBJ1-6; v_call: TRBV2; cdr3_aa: CASSGGTGGSPLHF; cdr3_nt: TGTGCCAGCAGTGGGGGGACGGGAGGTTCACCCCTCCACTTT
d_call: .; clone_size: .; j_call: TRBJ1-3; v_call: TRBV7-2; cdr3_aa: CASSPATGRDTIYF; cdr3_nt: TGTGCCAGCAGCCCCGCAACAGGGCGGGACACCATATATTTT
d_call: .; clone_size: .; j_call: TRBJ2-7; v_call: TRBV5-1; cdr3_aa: CASSFNSYEQYF; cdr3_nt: TGCGCCAGCAGCTTCAACTCCTACGAGCAGTACTTC
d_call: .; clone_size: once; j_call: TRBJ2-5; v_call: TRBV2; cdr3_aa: CASSVETTTPQYF; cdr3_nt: TGTGCCAGCAGTGTAGAGACTACAACGCCCCAGTACTTC
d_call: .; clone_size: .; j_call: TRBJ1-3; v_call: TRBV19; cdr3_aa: CASSTHSGNTIYF; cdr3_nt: TGTGCCAGTAGTACACACTCTGGAAACACCATATATTTT
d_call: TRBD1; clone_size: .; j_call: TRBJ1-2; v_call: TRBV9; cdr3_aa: CASSRTGGNSVFTF; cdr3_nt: TGTGCCAGCAGCCGGACAGGGGGAAACTCGGTTTTCACCTTC
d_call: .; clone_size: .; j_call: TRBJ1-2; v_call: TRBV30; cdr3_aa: CAWTQGWEGYTF; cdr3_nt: TGTGCCTGGACACAGGGCTGGGAAGGCTACACCTTC
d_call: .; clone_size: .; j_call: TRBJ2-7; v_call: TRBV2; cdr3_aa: CASREGLEQYF; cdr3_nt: TGTGCCAGCCGTGAAGGGCTTGAGCAGTACTTC
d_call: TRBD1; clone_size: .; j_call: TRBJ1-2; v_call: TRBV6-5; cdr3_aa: CASTQIRGRDYGYTF; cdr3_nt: TGTGCCAGCACCCAAATAAGGGGGCGCGACTATGGCTACACCTTC